The next 27 T cell receptor beta chains were all read from a single sample in a study of blood T cells in healthy people across ages. Through a sample-barcoded 5' primer and a J-beta primer mix, a second PCR was run for roughly 7 to 11 cycles. One entry per CDR3 protein, called by TCRdb with MiXCR from the 5' RACE reads. The sample has fewer than 2,000,000 distinct CDR3 sequences, about 35% seen once. Sample: blood. These receptors all come from a woman aged 30 to 39 in good health.

This rearrangement joins TRBV30 to TRBJ2-1, with D tentatively TRBD2 (6 bases). The CDR3 has 12 amino acids. Trimming took off 2 bases at V and 7 bases at J, with 9 bases between the two ends. Per the germline V gene, CDR1 is GTSNPN and CDR2 is SVGIG (reference sequence). CDR3 nucleotides: TGTGCCTGGAGTAGTCGGGGGAATGAGCAGTTCTTC. This encodes CAWSSRGNEQFF.

This clonotype came up a few times. This chain links TRBV7-2 with TRBJ2-7; 10 bases line up with TRBD2. CDR3 length: 18 amino acids. The trim removed 3 bases at V and 2 bases at J, leaving 13 bases unmatched. The germline CDR1 and CDR2 sequences are SGHTA and FQGNSA. The CDR3 region is CASSFSSGGLGITYEQYF. CDR3 bases: TGTGCCAGCAGCTTTTCTAGCGGGGGCCTAGGGATCACCTACGAGCAGTACTTC.

The chain employs TRBV7-2 and TRBJ2-1; 9 bases match TRBD2. CDR3 length: 18 amino acids. Germline V gives CDR1 SGHTA, CDR2 FQGNSA. V lost 2 bases and J lost 4; bases outside the gene matches: 12. The CDR3 spells CASSLRPRGAGGYNEQFF. The CDR3, as DNA: TGTGCCAGCAGCTTACGGCCCCGCGGAGCGGGAGGTTACAATGAGCAGTTCTTC.

This chain joins TRBV9 and TRBJ2-3; 7 positions match TRBD2. Germline CDR1 and CDR2: SGDLS and YYNGEE. After removal of 3 bases from V and 4 bases from J, the junction contained 5 bases not matched to a gene. CDR3 length equals 14 residues. CDR3 nucleotides: TGTGCCAGCAGCGCCAGACTAGCAGCAGATACGCAGTATTTT. Its protein product is CASSARLAADTQYF.

The chain employs TRBV9 and TRBJ1-6; 11 bases map to TRBD1. This CDR3 is 15 amino acids long. V was clipped by 2 bases and J by 14 bases; unmatched bases: 9. The germline CDR1 and CDR2 sequences are SGDLS and YYNGEE. CDR3 amino acids: CASSVRGQGDGTLHF. The CDR3 DNA reads as TGTGCCAGCAGCGTGAGGGGACAGGGGGATGGAACCCTCCACTTT.

This sequence joins TRBV11-3 and TRBJ2-3; 10 nucleotides agree with TRBD2. This CDR3 contains 16 residues. V lost 5 bases to trimming and J lost 0 bases; unmatched junction nucleotides: 5. Germline CDR1 SGHNT, CDR2 YENEEA. CDR3 sequence (DNA): TGTGCCAGCAGCCGTCCTAGCGGGGGAAGCACAGATACGCAGTATTTT. Translating gives CASSRPSGGSTDTQYF.

The DNA of the CDR3 is TGTGCCAGCAGTCCCGGGGCTCTGGGCGGAAACATTCAGTACTTC. Translated: CASSPGALGGNIQYF. The rearrangement links TRBV6-2 or TRBV6-3 to TRBJ2-4; D might be TRBD1 or TRBD2, each matching 5 bases. This CDR3 is 15 amino acids long. Trimming took off 5 bases at V and 6 bases at J, with 17 bases between the two ends. Germline CDR1 is MNHEY and CDR2 is SVGEGT.

The chain employs TRBV20-1 and TRBJ2-5, with 7 bases matching TRBD2. The J call may be in error: the DNA end matches TRBJ2-7 better. Germline lookup yields CDR1 DFQATT and CDR2 SNEGSKA (reference sequence). The CDR3 is 14 amino acids. Written as DNA, the CDR3 is TGCAGTGCTAGATATGGACGGGGGGTATACGAGCAGTACTTC. Translating it yields CSARYGRGVYEQYF.

The J gene is TRBJ2-5, the V gene TRBV11-2; D might be TRBD2 (6 bases). Trimming stripped 4 bases from V and 4 bases from J, with 16 bases between. CDR1 and CDR2 (germline): SGHAT, FQNNGV. This CDR3 region has 15 residues. The CDR3 region is CASSYSGRGIETQYF. The DNA of the CDR3 is TGTGCCAGCAGCTACTCAGGGCGGGGAATAGAGACCCAGTACTTC. Drawing the rest from reference TRBV11-2 and TRBJ2-5, the complete variable domain is EAGVAQSPRYKIIEKRQSVAFWCNPISGHATLYWYQQILGQGPKLLIQFQNNGVVDDSQLPKDRFSAERLKGVDSTLKIQPAKLEDSAVYLCASSYSGRGIETQYFGPGTRLLVL.

This clonotype was counted a few times. J is TRBJ2-5 and V is TRBV27, with D hard to call. Trimming pared 0 bases from V and 5 bases from J, leaving 7 bases between. CDR1 and CDR2 (germline): MNHEY, SMNVEV (reference sequence). The CDR3 contains 13 residues. The CDR3 region is CASSLSGWETQYF. The CDR3 DNA is TGTGCCAGCAGTTTATCCGGGTGGGAGACCCAGTACTTC.

There are many counts of this clonotype. This chain links TRBV9 with TRBJ1-2, with D tentatively TRBD1 (6 bases). The CDR3 covers 15 residues. The germline V gene has CDR1 SGDLS and CDR2 YYNGEE. With 2 bases removed from V and 0 bases from J, the gap between germline ends came to 11 bases. The CDR3 sequence: CASSVGTLTNYGYTF. In DNA, the CDR3 is TGTGCCAGCAGCGTCGGGACACTAACTAACTATGGCTACACCTTC. Based on the CDR3 plus reference TRBV9 and TRBJ1-2, the full variable domain is DSGVTQTPKHLITATGQRVTLRCSPRSGDLSVYWYQQSLDQGLQFLIQYYNGEERAKGNILERFSAQQFPDLHSELNLSSLELGDSALYFCASSVGTLTNYGYTFGSGTRLTVV.

This clonotype has only a few counts. The rearrangement links TRBV27 to TRBJ2-7; 9 nucleotides match TRBD1. V trimming: 7 bases; J trimming: 4 bases; junction bases outside the gene matches: 8. Looked up from germline, CDR1 is MNHEY and CDR2 is SMNVEV (reference sequence). This CDR3 region has 14 residues. The CDR3 loop reads CASTYRTGDYEQYF. DNA for the CDR3: TGTGCCAGCACCTACCGGACAGGGGATTACGAGCAGTACTTC.

There are a few counts of this clonotype. V is TRBV6-5 and J is TRBJ2-7; D gene uncertain. Trimming pared 2 bases from V and 3 bases from J, leaving 14 bases between. From germline, CDR1 is MNHEY and CDR2 SVGAGI. The CDR3 length is 15 residues. As DNA, the CDR3 is TGTGCCAGCAGTTACGGCCCCCAAAGTCACTACGAGCAGTACTTC. Its translation is CASSYGPQSHYEQYF.

This clonotype was observed a few times. The chain employs TRBV20-1 and TRBJ1-1, with 7 bases matching TRBD1. Germline CDR1 and CDR2: DFQATT and SNEGSKA (reference sequence). Losses at the gene ends were 2 bases for V and 5 bases for J; bases not matched to a gene: 11. This CDR3 has 15 amino acids. CDR3 protein: CSARSWTGSRTEAFF. CDR3 coding DNA: TGCAGTGCTAGATCCTGGACAGGTTCCCGTACTGAAGCTTTCTTT.

Only a few counts were recorded for this clonotype. This rearrangement joins TRBV7-2 to TRBJ2-3, with TRBD2 identical over 15 bases. This CDR3 contains 19 residues. V shed 7 bases, J shed 5 bases, and the junction held 16 bases outside the gene matches. In germline, CDR1 is SGHTA, CDR2 FQGNSA. CDR3 protein: CASKYGPGLAGGPEDTQYF. The CDR3 region has the DNA TGTGCCAGCAAATACGGCCCTGGACTAGCGGGAGGGCCGGAAGATACGCAGTATTTT.

This clonotype was recorded a few times. This rearrangement joins TRBV28 to TRBJ2-1; D gene unclear. Trimming cost V 2 bases and J 0 bases, with 17 bases left between them. The CDR3 has 18 residues. CDR1 MDHEN and CDR2 SYDVKM come from the germline V gene. The CDR3 loop is CASSLPSASPASYNEQFF. The CDR3 DNA follows: TGTGCCAGCAGTTTACCGAGTGCCTCGCCAGCCTCCTACAATGAGCAGTTCTTC.

The chain employs TRBV6-6 and TRBJ1-1; the match to TRBD1 covers 10 bases. Germline CDR1 is MNHNY and CDR2 is SVGAGI (reference sequence). The CDR3 consists of 13 residues. The junction had 5 bases not matched to a gene; V was cut back by 6 bases and J by 7 bases. CDR3 nucleotides: TGTGCCAGCAGCCCCGGGACAGGGGTTGAAGCTTTCTTT. This sequence encodes CASSPGTGVEAFF.

The J gene is TRBJ2-3, the V gene TRBV2; no reliable D call. This CDR3 is built from 12 residues. V was clipped by 2 bases and J by 4 bases, with 4 bases between them. Looked up from germline, CDR1 is SNHLY and CDR2 is FYNNEI. CDR3 protein: CASSEYADTQYF. CDR3 sequence (DNA): TGTGCCAGCAGTGAATATGCAGATACGCAGTATTTT.

Only a few counts were recorded for this clonotype. The chain joins TRBV7-9 to TRBJ2-7; 9 bases are a match to TRBD2. The junction had 6 bases not matched to a gene; V was cut back by 3 bases and J by 6 bases. There are 14 residues in the CDR3. Germline lookup yields CDR1 SEHNR and CDR2 FQNEAQ (reference sequence). The CDR3 DNA sequence: TGTGCCAGCAGCTTCTTTAGCGGGAGAGGCGAGCAGTACTTC. Translating it yields CASSFFSGRGEQYF. The full variable domain, its missing parts supplied by reference TRBV7-9 and TRBJ2-7, is DTGVSQNPRHKITKRGQNVTFRCDPISEHNRLYWYRQTLGQGPEFLTYFQNEAQLEKSRLLSDRFSAERPKGSFSTLEIQRTEQGDSAMYLCASSFFSGRGEQYFGPGTRLTVT.

The chain recombines TRBV29-1 with TRBJ2-1, with 10 bases that match TRBD2. The germline V gene has CDR1 SQVTM and CDR2 ANQGSEA. The CDR3 has 16 amino acids. V lost 1 base to trimming and J lost 8 bases; unmatched junction nucleotides: 11. The CDR3 DNA is TGCAGCGTTGAAGGGGGACCTAGCGGGAGTGGGTATGAGCAGTTCTTC. The encoded protein is CSVEGGPSGSGYEQFF.

This clonotype was detected a few times. The chain joins TRBV7-3 to TRBJ2-7; perhaps TRBD2 as D (6 bases). This CDR3 is built from 13 residues. The germline V and J ends were trimmed by 3 bases and 3 bases, with 9 bases remaining between them. Germline values: CDR1 SGHTA, CDR2 FQGTGA. CDR3 in amino acids: CASSFDGGYEQYF. Here the CDR3 DNA reads TGTGCCAGCAGCTTTGACGGGGGCTACGAGCAGTACTTC. The whole variable domain, remainder taken from reference TRBV7-3 and TRBJ2-7, is GAGVSQTPSNKVTEKGKYVELRCDPISGHTALYWYRQSLGQGPEFLIYFQGTGAADDSGLPNDRFFAVRPEGSVSTLKIQRTERGDSAVYLCASSFDGGYEQYFGPGTRLTVT.

This clonotype was counted between two and nine times. The chain has TRBV28 and TRBJ2-5, with D perhaps TRBD1 (6 bases). This CDR3 has 15 amino acids. Trimming cost V 5 bases and J 9 bases, with 22 bases left between them. From germline, CDR1 is MDHEN and CDR2 SYDVKM. Here the CDR3 DNA reads TGTGCCAGCAGTGGCCCCGGGACACCGGCTTGGGCCCAGTACTTC. It translates to CASSGPGTPAWAQYF.

Regarding this clonotype: One end of the junction varies from germline; a read error may be responsible. V usage is TRBV5-1 and J usage is TRBJ2-6; the D gene could be TRBD1 or TRBD2 (5 bases each). The CDR3 sequence is 15 residues long. Per the germline V gene, CDR1 is SGHRS and CDR2 is YFSETQ. The CDR3 nucleotides are TGCGCCAGCAGCCCCTCCCAGCCCGGGGCCAACGTCCCGACTTTC. Encoded protein: CASSPSQPGANVPTF.

The DNA of the CDR3 is TGTGCCAGCTCACCGGGAACAGGGATCGCGAACAATCAGCCCCAGCATTTT. Translation: CASSPGTGIANNQPQHF. V usage is TRBV18 and J usage is TRBJ1-5; TRBD1 is a possible D gene (6 bases). CDR1 is KGHSH and CDR2 is LQKENI in the germline V gene. The CDR3 runs 17 residues. V lost 3 bases and J lost 3, with 18 bases in between.

CDR3 sequence reads: CASSVADRANYGYTF. The CDR3 bases are TGTGCCAGCAGCGTAGCTGATAGGGCTAACTATGGCTACACCTTC. The J gene is TRBJ1-2, the V gene TRBV9; no definite D call. The CDR3 sequence is 15 residues long. V lost 0 bases, J lost 0 bases, and 9 bases lay in between. The germline CDR1 and CDR2 sequences are SGDLS and YYNGEE.

The V call is TRBV6-1, the J call TRBJ2-1; a possible D gene is TRBD1 (5 bases). This CDR3 is 18 amino acids long. CDR1 is MNHNS, CDR2 SASEGT, per germline. The V end lost 2 bases, the J end lost 4 bases, and 21 bases lay between the germline ends. CDR3 in amino acids: CASSEFEVRVDLYNEQFF. CDR3 DNA sequence: TGTGCCAGCAGTGAATTTGAGGTCAGGGTCGATCTTTACAATGAGCAGTTCTTC.

Worth noting for this clonotype: This clone may be a read error of a much larger clone one base away. The chain couples TRBV4-1 to TRBJ2-7; D uncertain. Trimming removed 0 bases from V and 2 bases from J, with 8 bases in between. CDR1 is MGHRA, CDR2 YSYEKL, per germline. This CDR3 is built from 14 residues. The CDR3 loop reads CASSQDIRPYEQYF. DNA for the CDR3: TGCGCCAGCAGCCAAGATATTAGACCCTACGAGCAGTACTTC.